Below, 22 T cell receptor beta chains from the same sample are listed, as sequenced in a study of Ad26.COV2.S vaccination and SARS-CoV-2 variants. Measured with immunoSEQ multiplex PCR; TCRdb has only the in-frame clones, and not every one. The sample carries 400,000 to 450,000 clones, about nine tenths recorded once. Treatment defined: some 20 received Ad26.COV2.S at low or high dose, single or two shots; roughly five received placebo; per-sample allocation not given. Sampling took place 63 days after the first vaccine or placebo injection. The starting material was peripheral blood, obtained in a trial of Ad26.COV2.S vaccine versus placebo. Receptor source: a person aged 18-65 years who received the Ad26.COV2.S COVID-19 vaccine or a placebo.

In DNA form, the CDR3 reads TGTGCCAGCAGCTTAGAGGAGGAGATGAACACTGAAGCTTTCTTT. Amino acids: CASSLEEEMNTEAFF. The rearrangement links TRBV7-9 to TRBJ1-1; D is undetermined. The CDR3 consists of 15 residues. The germline gives CDR1 SEHNR, CDR2 FQNEAQ (reference sequence). V dropped 1 base and J dropped 0 bases, with 9 bases sitting between them.

The CDR3 reads CASSAEGEAFF. For the CDR3, the DNA is TGTGCCAGCTCGGCAGAGGGGGAGGCTTTCTTT. The chain is built from TRBV18 and TRBJ1-1; D might be TRBD1 (6 bases). CDR3 length: 11 amino acids. The germline gives CDR1 KGHSH, CDR2 LQKENI. The V gene lost 6 bases and the J gene lost 11 bases, with 13 bases spanning the gap.

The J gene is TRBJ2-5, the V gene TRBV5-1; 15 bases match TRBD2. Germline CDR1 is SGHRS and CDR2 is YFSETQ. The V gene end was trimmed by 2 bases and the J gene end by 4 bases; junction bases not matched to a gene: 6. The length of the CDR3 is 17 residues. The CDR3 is CASSFQGLAGGGETQYF. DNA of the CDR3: TGCGCCAGCAGCTTCCAGGGACTAGCGGGAGGTGGAGAGACCCAGTACTTC. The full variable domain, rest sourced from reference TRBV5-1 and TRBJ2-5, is KAGVTQTPRYLIKTRGQQVTLSCSPISGHRSVSWYQQTPGQGLQFLFEYFSETQRNKGNFPGRFSGRQFSNSRSEMNVSTLELGDSALYLCASSFQGLAGGGETQYFGPGTRLLVL.

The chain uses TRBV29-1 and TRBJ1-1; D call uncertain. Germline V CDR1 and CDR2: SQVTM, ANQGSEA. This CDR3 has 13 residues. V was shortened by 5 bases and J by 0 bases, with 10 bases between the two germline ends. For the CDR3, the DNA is TGCAGCGTTTCCAGACGGCTGAACACTGAAGCTTTCTTT. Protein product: CSVSRRLNTEAFF.

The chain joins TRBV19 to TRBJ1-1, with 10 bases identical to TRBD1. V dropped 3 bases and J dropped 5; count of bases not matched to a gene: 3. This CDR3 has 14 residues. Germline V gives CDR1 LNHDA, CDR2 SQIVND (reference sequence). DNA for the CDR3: TGTGCCAGTAGTATGGACAGGGGGTTTACTGAAGCTTTCTTT. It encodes CASSMDRGFTEAFF.

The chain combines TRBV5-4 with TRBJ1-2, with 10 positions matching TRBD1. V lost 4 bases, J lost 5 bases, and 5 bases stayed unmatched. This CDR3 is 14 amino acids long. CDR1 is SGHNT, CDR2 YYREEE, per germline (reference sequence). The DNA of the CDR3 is TGTGCCAGCAGCCCGGGACAGGGGCCTTATGGCTACACCTTC. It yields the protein CASSPGQGPYGYTF.

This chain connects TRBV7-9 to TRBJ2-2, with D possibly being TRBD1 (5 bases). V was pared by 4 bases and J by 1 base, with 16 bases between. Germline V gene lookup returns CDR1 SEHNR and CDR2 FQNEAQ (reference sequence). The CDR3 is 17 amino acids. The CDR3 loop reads CASSSPEGDRNTGELFF. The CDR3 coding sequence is TGTGCCAGCAGCTCACCCGAAGGAGACAGGAACACCGGGGAGCTGTTTTTT. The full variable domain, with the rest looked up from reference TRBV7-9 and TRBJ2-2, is DTGVSQNPRHKITKRGQNVTFRCDPISEHNRLYWYRQTLGQGPEFLTYFQNEAQLEKSRLLSDRFSAERPKGSFSTLEIQRTEQGDSAMYLCASSSPEGDRNTGELFFGEGSRLTVL.

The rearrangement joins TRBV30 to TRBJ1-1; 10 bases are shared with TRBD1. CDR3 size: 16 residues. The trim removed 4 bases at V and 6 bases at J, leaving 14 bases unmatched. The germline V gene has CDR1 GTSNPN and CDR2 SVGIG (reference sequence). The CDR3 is CAWKFVTGTGESEAFF. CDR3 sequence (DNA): TGTGCCTGGAAATTTGTTACGGGGACAGGGGAGTCTGAAGCTTTCTTT.

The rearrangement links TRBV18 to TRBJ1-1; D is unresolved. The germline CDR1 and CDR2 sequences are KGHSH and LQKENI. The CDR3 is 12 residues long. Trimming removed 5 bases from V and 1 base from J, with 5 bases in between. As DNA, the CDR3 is TGTGCCAGCTCAGGTTCGAACACTGAAGCTTTCTTT. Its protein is CASSGSNTEAFF.

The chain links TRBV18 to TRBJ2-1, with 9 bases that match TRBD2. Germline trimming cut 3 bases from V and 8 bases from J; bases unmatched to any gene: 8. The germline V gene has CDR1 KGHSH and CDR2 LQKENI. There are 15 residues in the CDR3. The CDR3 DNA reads TGTGCCAGCTCACCGTCGGGACTAGCTAACGATGAGCAGTTCTTC. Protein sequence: CASSPSGLANDEQFF.

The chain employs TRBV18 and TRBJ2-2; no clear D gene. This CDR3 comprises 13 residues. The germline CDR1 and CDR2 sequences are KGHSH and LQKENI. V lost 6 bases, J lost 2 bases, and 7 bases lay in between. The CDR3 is CASSGSNTGELFF. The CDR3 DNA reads TGTGCCAGCTCTGGCAGCAACACCGGGGAGCTGTTTTTT.

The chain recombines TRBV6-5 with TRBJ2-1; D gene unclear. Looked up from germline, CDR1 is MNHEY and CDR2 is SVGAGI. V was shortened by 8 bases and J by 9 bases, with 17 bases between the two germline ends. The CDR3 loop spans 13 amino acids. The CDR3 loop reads CASRRDGLSEQFF. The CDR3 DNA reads TGTGCCAGCCGACGTGATGGCCTGAGTGAGCAGTTCTTC.

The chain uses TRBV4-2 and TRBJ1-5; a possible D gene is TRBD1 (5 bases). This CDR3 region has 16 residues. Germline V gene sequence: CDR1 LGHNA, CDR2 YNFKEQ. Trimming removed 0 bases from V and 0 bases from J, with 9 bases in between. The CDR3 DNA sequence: TGTGCCAGCAGCCAAGATGCGACAGATAGCAATCAGCCCCAGCATTTT. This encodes CASSQDATDSNQPQHF.

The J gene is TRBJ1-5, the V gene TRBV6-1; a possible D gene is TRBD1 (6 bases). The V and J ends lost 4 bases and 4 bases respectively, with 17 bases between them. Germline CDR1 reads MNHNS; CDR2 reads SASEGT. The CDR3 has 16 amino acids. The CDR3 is CASSAPGAGRNQPQHF. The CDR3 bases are TGTGCCAGCAGTGCTCCAGGGGCAGGACGGAATCAGCCCCAGCATTTT.

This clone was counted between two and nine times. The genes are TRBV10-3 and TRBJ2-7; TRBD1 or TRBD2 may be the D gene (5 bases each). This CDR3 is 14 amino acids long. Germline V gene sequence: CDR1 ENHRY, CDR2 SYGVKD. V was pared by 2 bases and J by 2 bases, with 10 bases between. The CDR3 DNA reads TGTGCCATCAGTGAGGGGGGTCCTACCTACGAGCAGTACTTC. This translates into CAISEGGPTYEQYF.

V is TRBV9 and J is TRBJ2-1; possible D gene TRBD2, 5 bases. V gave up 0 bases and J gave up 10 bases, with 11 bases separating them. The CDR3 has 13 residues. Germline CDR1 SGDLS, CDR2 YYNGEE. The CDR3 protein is CASSVVPTKEQFF. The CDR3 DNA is TGTGCCAGCAGCGTAGTCCCGACTAAAGAGCAGTTCTTC.

The CDR3 DNA sequence: TGTGCCAGTAGTCTACAGGGTGTCCACTATGGCTACACCTTC. Translated, it gives CASSLQGVHYGYTF. The V call is TRBV19, the J call TRBJ1-2, with a tentative D call TRBD1 (6 bases). The V end was cut by 5 bases, the J end by 3 bases, with 13 bases between. Germline-derived CDR1 and CDR2 are LNHDA and SQIVND (reference sequence). This CDR3 comprises 14 residues.

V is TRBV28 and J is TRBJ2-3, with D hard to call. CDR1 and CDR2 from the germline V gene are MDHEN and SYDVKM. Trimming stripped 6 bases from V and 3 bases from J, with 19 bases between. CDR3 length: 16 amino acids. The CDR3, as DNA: TGTGCCAGCAGCCATACCCAGGTTACCTTAACAGATACGCAGTATTTT. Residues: CASSHTQVTLTDTQYF. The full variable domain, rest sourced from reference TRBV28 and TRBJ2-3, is DVKVTQSSRYLVKRTGEKVFLECVQDMDHENMFWYRQDPGLGLRLIYFSYDVKMKEKGDIPEGYSVSREKKERFSLILESASTNQTSMYLCASSHTQVTLTDTQYFGPGTRLTVL.

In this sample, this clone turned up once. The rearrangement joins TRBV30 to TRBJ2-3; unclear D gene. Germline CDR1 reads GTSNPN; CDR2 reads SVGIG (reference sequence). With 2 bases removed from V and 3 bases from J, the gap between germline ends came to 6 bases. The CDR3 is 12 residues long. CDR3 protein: CAWSLSTDTQYF. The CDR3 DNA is TGTGCCTGGAGTCTGAGTACAGATACGCAGTATTTT.

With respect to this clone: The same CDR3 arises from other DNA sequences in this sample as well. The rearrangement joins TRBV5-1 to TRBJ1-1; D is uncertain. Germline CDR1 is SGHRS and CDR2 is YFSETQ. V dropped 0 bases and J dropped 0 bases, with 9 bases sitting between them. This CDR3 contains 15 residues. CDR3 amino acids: CASSLGAGLNTEAFF. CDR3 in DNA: TGCGCCAGCAGCTTGGGAGCTGGACTGAACACTGAAGCTTTCTTT.

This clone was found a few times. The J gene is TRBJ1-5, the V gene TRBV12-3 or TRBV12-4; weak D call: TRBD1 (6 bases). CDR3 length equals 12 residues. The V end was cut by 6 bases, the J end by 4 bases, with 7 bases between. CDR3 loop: CASRDRNQPQHF. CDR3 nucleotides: TGTGCCAGCAGGGACAGAAATCAGCCCCAGCATTTT.

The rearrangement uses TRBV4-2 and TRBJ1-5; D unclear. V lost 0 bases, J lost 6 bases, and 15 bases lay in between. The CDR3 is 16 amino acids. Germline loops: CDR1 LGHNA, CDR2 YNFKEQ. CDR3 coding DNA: TGTGCCAGCAGCCAAGATGACGGGCCTTTCGGTCAGCCCCAGCATTTT. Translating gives CASSQDDGPFGQPQHF.